This TCR beta chain was sequenced in a study of regulatory T cells in long-lasting Graves disease. This clonotype has at least ten counts. Time point reported: newly diagnosed GD, antithyroid drugs for less than 3 months. Making the TCR library involved RNA that had been extracted from PBMCs. Building of the TCR beta libraries involved iRepertoire HTBI primers and Arm-PCR of CDR3 regions. TCRdb analysed the multiplex PCR reads with MiXCR anew, one entry per CDR3 protein. The sample consists of about 220,000 distinct CDR3 sequences, approximately 18% of them appearing once. In germline, CDR1 is ENHRY, CDR2 SYGVKD. CDR3 size: 11 residues. Deletions cut 6 bases from V and 9 bases from J, with 9 bases between. These data were likewise used in another study, on T cells in Graves' hyperthyroidism and ophthalmopathy.

The chain joins TRBV10-3 to TRBJ2-1; a weak D match, TRBD1 (5 bases). Here the sequenced sample was peripheral blood mononuclear cells (PBMCs), taken at new diagnosis, from a patient treated with antithyroid drugs. This receptor was identified in a woman aged 25 to 45 with Graves disease. DNA for the CDR3: TGTGCCATCAGGGCAGACAGTGAGCAGTTCTTC. Translated, it gives CAIRADSEQFF.